The next 4 T cell receptor beta chains were all read from a single sample in a study of T cells after yellow fever vaccination. TCRdb processed the 5' RACE reads anew with MiXCR; each CDR3 protein has one entry. Found here are a few hundred thousand distinct CDR3 sequences, around 16% of them singletons; the top ten hold around 15%. The sequencing used PBMCs, collected less than 6 days after the first yellow fever vaccination. The origin of the receptors is a man aged 18 to 30 who received the YFV17D yellow fever vaccine.

V and J are TRBV5-1 and TRBJ1-1; weak D call: TRBD1 (6 bases). CDR1 is SGHRS, CDR2 YFSETQ, per germline. V lost 4 bases to trimming and J lost 2 bases, with 12 bases between them. The CDR3 is made up of 14 amino acids. In DNA form, the CDR3 reads TGCGCCAGCAGCGCGGGACACGTTAACACTGAAGCTTTCTTT. Amino acids: CASSAGHVNTEAFF.

V usage is TRBV4-1 and J usage is TRBJ2-1; tentatively, D is TRBD1 or TRBD2 (5 bases each). The CDR3 consists of 18 residues. Germline V gene data show CDR1 as MGHRA and CDR2 as YSYEKL. V lost 0 bases, J lost 5 bases, and 20 bases lay in between. CDR3 amino acids: CASSQEGPQGWGNNEQFF. The DNA for the CDR3 is TGCGCCAGCAGCCAAGAGGGGCCCCAGGGCTGGGGGAACAATGAGCAGTTCTTC.

V and J are TRBV3-1 and TRBJ2-7; TRBD1 is a possible D gene (6 bases). The CDR3 extends over 14 amino acids. Trimming pared 3 bases from V and 2 bases from J, leaving 11 bases between. Per the germline V gene, CDR1 is LGHDT and CDR2 is YNNKEL (reference sequence). The CDR3 spells CASSQSTGAYEQYV. The CDR3 coding sequence is TGTGCCAGCAGCCAGTCGACAGGCGCCTACGAGCAGTACGTC.

The chain employs TRBV6-5 and TRBJ2-2; TRBD2 is a possible D gene (5 bases). The V end was cut by 0 bases, the J end by 3 bases, with 11 bases between. The CDR3 is made up of 16 amino acids. Germline assignment: CDR1 MNHEY and CDR2 SVGAGI. CDR3 bases: TGTGCCAGCAGTTACTCCCCCCGGGGTGACACCGGGGAGCTGTTTTTT. This translates into CASSYSPRGDTGELFF.